These T cell receptor beta chains were read from a single sample in a study of blood T cell repertoires in COVID-19. The table came from immunoSEQ multiplex PCR; TCRdb's copy has only in-frame clones and leaves some out. The table includes roughly 240,000 clones, about 89% detected once. Sequencing input: peripheral blood. The receptors originated from a woman aged 55-75 years who had recovered from COVID-19. CDR3s include the opening cysteine and the closing phenylalanine or tryptophan. D genes are given only for firm matches. Expanded clones are given a class, and other clones once, few, many or no size at all.

length | J | V | D | size | CDR3 | DNA
17 | TRBJ2-6 | TRBV19 | TRBD1 | . | CASSTGQGGSGANVLTF | TGTGCCAGTAGTACCGGACAGGGGGGGTCTGGGGCCAACGTCCTGACTTTC
16 | TRBJ2-7 | TRBV6-6 | TRBD1 | . | CASSQPGQGLQRAQYF | TGTGCCAGCAGTCAACCGGGACAGGGGTTGCAGCGGGCGCAGTACTTC
18 | TRBJ1-3 | TRBV5-1 | . | . | CASSLAATGSSSGNTIYF | TGCGCCAGCAGCTTGGCAGCAACAGGTTCCAGCTCTGGAAACACCATATATTTT
17 | TRBJ2-6 | TRBV28 | TRBD1 | . | CASSSGQISSGANVLTF | TGTGCCAGCAGCTCGGGACAGATTAGCTCTGGGGCCAACGTCCTGACTTTC
18 | TRBJ2-2 | TRBV5-4 | . | . | CASSLDGLGDSNTGELFF | TGTGCCAGCAGCTTGGACGGTCTTGGGGACTCGAACACCGGGGAGCTGTTTTTT
13 | TRBJ2-7 | TRBV3-1/TRBV3-2 | . | . | CASSQDYLYEQYF | TGTGCCAGCAGCCAAGATTATTTGTACGAGCAGTACTTC
13 | TRBJ2-7 | TRBV11-2 | . | many | CASSNRDFYEQYF | TGTGCCAGCAGCAACAGGGATTTCTACGAGCAGTACTTC
17 | TRBJ2-3 | TRBV11-3 | TRBD2 | . | CASSSGTSGGTQYTQYF | TGTGCCAGCAGCTCAGGGACTAGCGGGGGCACGCAGTATACGCAGTATTTT
15 | TRBJ2-2 | TRBV7-6 | . | . | CASSPPPGIGGELFF | TGTGCCAGCAGCCCCCCCCCGGGTATAGGCGGGGAGCTGTTTTTT
17 | TRBJ2-7 | TRBV13 | TRBD1 | . | CASSLTSQGAPSYEQYF | TGTGCCAGCAGCTTGACATCTCAGGGGGCCCCCTCCTACGAGCAGTACTTC
17 | TRBJ1-5 | TRBV7-8 | . | . | CASSLGRSTFGNQPQHF | TGTGCCAGCAGCTTAGGGAGGAGTACGTTCGGCAATCAGCCCCAGCATTTT
11 | TRBJ2-3 | TRBV19 | . | . | CASREADTQYF | TGTGCCAGTAGGGAAGCGGATACGCAGTATTTT
17 | TRBJ1-5 | TRBV5-8 | . | . | CASSDPLGAASNQPQHF | TGTGCCAGCAGCGACCCCCTGGGGGCCGCGAGCAATCAGCCCCAGCATTTT
15 | TRBJ1-2 | TRBV4-2 | TRBD1 | . | CASSQDRDSYYGYTF | TGTGCCAGCAGCCAAGATCGGGACAGTTACTATGGCTACACCTTC
15 | TRBJ1-2 | TRBV7-2 | TRBD1 | once | CASSSRTGGPYGYTF | TGTGCCAGCAGCTCCAGGACAGGGGGCCCCTATGGCTACACCTTC
14 | TRBJ2-3 | TRBV19 | . | . | CASHGRGSTDTQYF | TGTGCCAGCCATGGGAGGGGGAGCACAGATACGCAGTATTTT
14 | TRBJ2-3 | TRBV5-1 | . | . | CASSLEQITDTQYF | TGCGCCAGCAGCTTGGAACAGATTACAGATACGCAGTATTTT
15 | TRBJ2-1 | TRBV5-4 | TRBD1 | . | CASSPQGADYNEQFF | TGTGCCAGCAGTCCACAGGGGGCGGATTACAATGAGCAGTTCTTC
15 | TRBJ2-5 | TRBV13 | TRBD1 | . | CASSLGGQGGETQYF | TGTGCCAGCAGCTTAGGGGGACAGGGTGGAGAGACCCAGTACTTC
17 | TRBJ2-3 | TRBV12-2 | . | . | CASRLPWDYLFTDTQYF | TGTGCAAGTCGCTTACCCTGGGACTACCTATTCACAGATACGCAGTATTTT
15 | TRBJ2-1 | TRBV28 | TRBD2 | . | CASRMGGGGYNEQFF | TGTGCCAGCCGCATGGGCGGGGGGGGTTACAATGAGCAGTTCTTC
16 | TRBJ1-2 | TRBV4-1 | TRBD1 | . | CASSQDPTGFGYGYTF | TGCGCCAGCAGCCAAGACCCGACAGGGTTTGGATATGGCTACACCTTC
16 | TRBJ1-4 | TRBV3-1/TRBV3-2 | . | . | CASSPAIAATNEKLFF | TGTGCCAGCAGCCCCGCGATCGCCGCAACTAATGAAAAACTGTTTTTT
14 | TRBJ2-7 | TRBV10-3 | . | few | CAISGRQATYEQYF | TGTGCCATCAGCGGGCGACAGGCCACCTACGAGCAGTACTTC
15 | TRBJ1-3 | TRBV5-6 | . | . | CASSTNWGAGNTIYF | TGTGCCAGCAGCACCAACTGGGGGGCTGGAAACACCATATATTTT
16 | TRBJ1-2 | TRBV28 | . | . | CASSLEMRVVSNGYTF | TGTGCCAGCAGTTTAGAGATGAGGGTAGTATCAAATGGCTACACCTTC
16 | TRBJ2-7 | TRBV19 | TRBD1 | . | CASSAAWDSFSYEQYF | TGTGCCAGTAGTGCCGCTTGGGACAGTTTTTCCTACGAGCAGTACTTC
13 | TRBJ1-2 | TRBV5-4 | . | . | CASNLRGFDGYTF | TGTGCCAGCAACTTGCGGGGGTTTGATGGCTACACCTTC
14 | TRBJ2-1 | TRBV6-5 | TRBD2 | . | CATSQRGADNEQFF | TGTGCCACCTCACAGCGGGGGGCCGACAATGAGCAGTTCTTC
13 | TRBJ2-2 | TRBV3-1/TRBV3-2 | . | . | CASSQDLTGELFF | TGTGCCAGCAGCCAAGATCTCACCGGGGAGCTGTTTTTT
15 | TRBJ1-6 | TRBV27 | . | . | CASSLSRVYNSPLHF | TGTGCCAGCAGTCTCTCCCGGGTTTATAATTCACCCCTCCACTTT
16 | TRBJ1-1 | TRBV2 | . | . | CAGTHSAGQGWTEAFF | TGTGCCGGAACCCACTCAGCGGGGCAGGGATGGACAGAAGCTTTCTTT
13 | TRBJ2-2 | TRBV7-2 | . | few | CASSVQDWEELFF | TGTGCCAGCAGCGTACAGGATTGGGAGGAGCTGTTTTTT
13 | TRBJ1-4 | TRBV5-1 | . | . | CASSLAQGEKLFF | TGCGCCAGCAGCTTGGCTCAGGGGGAAAAACTGTTTTTT
16 | TRBJ1-4 | TRBV19 | . | once | CASSISGTATNEKLFF | TGTGCCAGTAGTATTTCAGGAACTGCAACTAATGAAAAACTGTTTTTT
12 | TRBJ1-2 | TRBV28 | TRBD1 | . | CASATGVNGYTF | TGTGCCAGCGCCACAGGGGTTAATGGCTACACCTTC
15 | TRBJ1-3 | TRBV18 | TRBD1 | . | CASSPTGEPGNTIYF | TGTGCCAGCTCTCCTACAGGGGAACCTGGAAACACCATATATTTT
14 | TRBJ1-4 | TRBV9 | . | . | CASSVEVGREKLFF | TGTGCCAGCAGCGTAGAAGTAGGGAGGGAAAAACTGTTTTTT
14 | TRBJ1-5 | TRBV9 | . | . | CASSVGGPEQPQHF | TGTGCCAGCAGCGTAGGGGGGCCGGAACAGCCCCAGCATTTT
15 | TRBJ2-7 | TRBV7-2 | TRBD1 | . | CASSLGDRGSYEQYF | TGTGCCAGCAGCTTAGGGGACAGGGGGTCCTACGAGCAGTACTTC
15 | TRBJ2-7 | TRBV27 | TRBD2 | . | CASSLRASGAYEQYF | TGTGCCAGCAGTTTAAGGGCTAGCGGGGCTTACGAGCAGTACTTC
15 | TRBJ2-6 | TRBV11-1 | . | . | CASSYRQSGANVLTF | TGTGCCAGCAGCTACCGACAGTCTGGGGCCAACGTCCTGACTTTC
12 | TRBJ2-3 | TRBV12-3/TRBV12-4 | . | . | CATLQSTDTQYF | TGTGCCACCCTACAGAGCACAGATACGCAGTATTTT
15 | TRBJ1-4 | TRBV9 | . | . | CASSVSSATNEKLFF | TGTGCCAGCAGCGTATCATCGGCAACTAATGAAAAACTGTTTTTT
14 | TRBJ2-2 | TRBV18 | . | . | CASSPPTDTGELFF | TGTGCCAGCTCGCCGCCTACGGACACCGGGGAGCTGTTTTTT
17 | TRBJ2-1 | TRBV7-8 | . | . | CASSRGTTGDSYNEQFF | TGTGCCAGCAGCCGTGGGACAACCGGGGACTCCTACAATGAGCAGTTCTTC
13 | TRBJ2-3 | TRBV4-2 | TRBD2 | . | CASSQTLAGRQYF | TGTGCCAGCAGCCAAACCCTAGCGGGGAGGCAGTATTTT
17 | TRBJ2-2 | TRBV21-1 | . | few | CASSHPLRQGVTGELFF | TGTGCCAGCAGCCACCCCCTCAGACAGGGGGTTACCGGGGAGCTGTTTTTT
13 | TRBJ1-5 | TRBV28 | . | once | CASTNTRGVPQHF | TGTGCCAGCACTAACACCCGGGGGGTCCCCCAGCATTTT
16 | TRBJ2-3 | TRBV5-1 | . | once | CASSLGFAGAGDTQYF | TGCGCCAGCAGCTTGGGGTTTGCGGGGGCCGGAGATACGCAGTATTTT